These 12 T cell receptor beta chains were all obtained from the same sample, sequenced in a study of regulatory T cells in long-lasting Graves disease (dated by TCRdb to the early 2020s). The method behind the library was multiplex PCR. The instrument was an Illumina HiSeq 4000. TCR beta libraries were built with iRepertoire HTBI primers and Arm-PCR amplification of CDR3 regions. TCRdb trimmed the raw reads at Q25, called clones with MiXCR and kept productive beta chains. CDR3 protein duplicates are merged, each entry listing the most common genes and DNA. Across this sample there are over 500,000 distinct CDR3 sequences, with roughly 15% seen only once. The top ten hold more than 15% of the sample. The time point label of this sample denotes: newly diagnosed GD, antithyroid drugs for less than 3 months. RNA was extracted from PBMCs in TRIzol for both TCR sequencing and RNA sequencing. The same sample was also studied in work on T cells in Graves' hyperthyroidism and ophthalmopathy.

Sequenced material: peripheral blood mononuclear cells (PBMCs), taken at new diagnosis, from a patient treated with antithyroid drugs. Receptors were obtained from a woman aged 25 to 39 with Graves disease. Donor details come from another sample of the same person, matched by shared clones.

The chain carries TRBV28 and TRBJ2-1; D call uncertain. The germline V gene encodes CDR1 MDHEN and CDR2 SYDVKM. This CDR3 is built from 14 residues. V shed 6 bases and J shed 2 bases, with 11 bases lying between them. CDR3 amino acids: CASRGQSTYNEQFF. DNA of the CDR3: TGTGCCAGCAGGGGTCAGAGCACCTACAATGAGCAGTTCTTC.

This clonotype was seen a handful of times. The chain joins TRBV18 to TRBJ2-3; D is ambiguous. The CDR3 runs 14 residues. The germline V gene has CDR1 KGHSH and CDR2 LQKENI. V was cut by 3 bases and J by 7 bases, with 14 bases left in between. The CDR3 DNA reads TGTGCCAGCTCACCTTCCGAGGAGACCTATACGCAGTATTTT. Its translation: CASSPSEETYTQYF.

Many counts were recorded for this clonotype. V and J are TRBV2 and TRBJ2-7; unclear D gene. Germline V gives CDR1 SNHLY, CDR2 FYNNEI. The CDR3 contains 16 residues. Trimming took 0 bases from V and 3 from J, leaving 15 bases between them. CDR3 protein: CASSEALFGLNYEQYF. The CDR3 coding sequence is TGTGCCAGCAGTGAAGCGCTTTTTGGGCTCAACTACGAGCAGTACTTC.

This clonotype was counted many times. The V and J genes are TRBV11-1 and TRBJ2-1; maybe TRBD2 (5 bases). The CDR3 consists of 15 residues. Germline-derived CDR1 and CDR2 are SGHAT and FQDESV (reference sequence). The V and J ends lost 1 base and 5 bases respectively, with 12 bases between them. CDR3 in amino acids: CASSLVSGSNNEQFF. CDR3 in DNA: TGTGCCAGCAGCTTAGTTTCGGGATCCAACAATGAGCAGTTCTTC.

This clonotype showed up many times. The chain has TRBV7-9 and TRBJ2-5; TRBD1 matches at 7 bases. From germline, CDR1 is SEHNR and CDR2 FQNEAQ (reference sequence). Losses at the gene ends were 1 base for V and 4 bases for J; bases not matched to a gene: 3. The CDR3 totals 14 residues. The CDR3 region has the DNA TGTGCCAGCAGCTTAGAAACAGGGGCAGAGACCCAGTACTTC. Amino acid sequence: CASSLETGAETQYF.

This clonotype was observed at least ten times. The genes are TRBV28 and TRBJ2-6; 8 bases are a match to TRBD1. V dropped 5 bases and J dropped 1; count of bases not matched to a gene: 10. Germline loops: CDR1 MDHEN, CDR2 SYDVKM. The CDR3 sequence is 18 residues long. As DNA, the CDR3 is TGTGCCAGCAGTACCGGACAGGGCTACTCTTCTGGGGCCAACGTCCTGACTTTC. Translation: CASSTGQGYSSGANVLTF.

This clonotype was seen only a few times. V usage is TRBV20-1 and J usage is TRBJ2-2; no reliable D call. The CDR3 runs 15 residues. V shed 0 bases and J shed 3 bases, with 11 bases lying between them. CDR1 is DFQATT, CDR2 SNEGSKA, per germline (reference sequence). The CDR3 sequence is CSAREWPGDTGELFF. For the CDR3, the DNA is TGCAGTGCTAGAGAGTGGCCAGGCGACACCGGGGAGCTGTTTTTT.

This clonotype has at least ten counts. The DNA for the CDR3 is TGTGCCAGCAGTTTTCCCCAGGGGGCCAAGGGAAGGGGCTACACCTTC. Residues: CASSFPQGAKGRGYTF. This rearrangement joins TRBV28 to TRBJ1-2; 8 bases are a match to TRBD1. This CDR3 region has 16 residues. CDR1 is MDHEN, CDR2 SYDVKM, per germline. Germline trimming cut 3 bases from V and 8 bases from J; bases unmatched to any gene: 14.

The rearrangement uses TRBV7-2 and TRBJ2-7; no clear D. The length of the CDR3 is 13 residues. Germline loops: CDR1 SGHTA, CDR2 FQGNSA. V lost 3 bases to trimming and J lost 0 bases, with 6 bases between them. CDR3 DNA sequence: TGTGCCAGCAGCTTTGCAGTCTCCTACGAGCAGTACTTC. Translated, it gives CASSFAVSYEQYF.

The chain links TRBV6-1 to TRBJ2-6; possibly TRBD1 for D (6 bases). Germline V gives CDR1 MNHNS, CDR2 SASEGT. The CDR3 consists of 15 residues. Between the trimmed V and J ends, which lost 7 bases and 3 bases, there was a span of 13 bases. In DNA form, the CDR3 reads TGTGCCAGCACTACAGGGCTGCTTGGGGCCAACGTCCTGACTTTC. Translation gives CASTTGLLGANVLTF.

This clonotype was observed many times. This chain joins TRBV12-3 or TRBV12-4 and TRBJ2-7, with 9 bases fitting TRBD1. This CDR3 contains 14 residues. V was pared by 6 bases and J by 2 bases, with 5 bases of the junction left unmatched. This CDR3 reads CASSRQGGTYEQYF. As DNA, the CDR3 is TGTGCCAGCAGCCGACAGGGGGGGACCTACGAGCAGTACTTC.

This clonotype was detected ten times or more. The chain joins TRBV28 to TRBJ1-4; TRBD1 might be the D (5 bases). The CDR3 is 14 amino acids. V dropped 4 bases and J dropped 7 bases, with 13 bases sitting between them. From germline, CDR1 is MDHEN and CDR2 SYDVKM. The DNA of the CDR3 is TGTGCCAGCAGTTATGACAGTCTGGGTGAAAAACTGTTTTTT. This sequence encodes CASSYDSLGEKLFF.